One and the same sample provided the 23 T cell receptor beta chains below, sequenced in a study of T cells in Graves' hyperthyroidism and ophthalmopathy (dated by TCRdb to between 2017 and 2020). Libraries were made using multiplex PCR. TCRdb names Illumina HiSeq 2000 as the instrument used. The TCR beta CDR3 regions were amplified from RNA transcripts. The first round of RT-PCR for the TCR CDR3 was performed with the HTBI primer set and the Qiagen OneStep RT-PCR kit. The raw public reads went through TCRdb reprocessing: fastp at Q25, MiXCR clone calling, in-frame beta chains kept. When rows share a CDR3 protein, they turn into one entry using the most common DNA and genes. For this sample the table gives about 350,000 distinct CDR3 sequences, of which 12% to 15% were detected only once. Approximately 20% of the sample goes to the ten largest clones. The sequencing sample was made of blood. The source of these receptors is a woman aged 55-69 years with Graves' ophthalmopathy.

This clonotype was seen at least ten times. The chain uses TRBV2 and TRBJ2-2; D not resolved. This CDR3 is 12 amino acids long. Germline V CDR1 and CDR2: SNHLY, FYNNEI. V dropped 8 bases and J dropped 7 bases, with 11 bases sitting between them. This CDR3 is CASARRSGELFF. The CDR3 DNA reads TGTGCCAGCGCGAGACGGAGCGGGGAGCTGTTTTTT.

The chain is built from TRBV13 and TRBJ2-5; D is ambiguous. Trimming took 4 bases from V and 5 from J, leaving 14 bases between them. This CDR3 comprises 14 residues. CDR1 and CDR2 (germline): PRHDT, FYEKMQ (reference sequence). The CDR3 DNA reads TGTGCCAGCAGCTCGTCAGACCCCCCGGAGACCCAGTACTTC. It encodes CASSSSDPPETQYF.

This chain links TRBV15 with TRBJ2-1; possible D gene TRBD2, 5 bases. Germline V CDR1 and CDR2: LNHNV, YYDKDF (reference sequence). Trimming removed 1 base from V and 2 bases from J, with 9 bases in between. The CDR3 runs to 15 residues. CDR3 coding DNA: TGTGCCACCAGCAGAGTAGGAGGAGCCTACAATGAGCAGTTCTTC. Its protein is CATSRVGGAYNEQFF.

At least ten counts were recorded for this clonotype. The chain uses TRBV20-1 and TRBJ1-4, with D uncertain. V was trimmed by 7 bases and J by 7 bases, leaving 7 bases between them. This CDR3 has 10 residues. Germline V gives CDR1 DFQATT, CDR2 SNEGSKA (reference sequence). The CDR3 here is CSVGGEKLFF. The CDR3 coding sequence is TGCAGTGTCGGAGGTGAAAAACTGTTTTTT.

Notes on this clonotype: Compared with germline, one end of the junction differs, possibly owing to a read error. The CDR3 spells CTSSQGSSGSAGYNEQFF. CDR3 DNA: TGTACCAGCAGCCAAGGTTCTAGCGGGAGTGCAGGGTACAATGAGCAGTTCTTC. The gene calls are TRBV4-2 and TRBJ2-1, with 10 bases aligning to TRBD2. The CDR3 extends over 18 amino acids. Germline lookup yields CDR1 LGHNA and CDR2 YNFKEQ.

This clonotype was counted ten times or more. The CDR3 DNA follows: TGTGCCAGCAGCCAAGGTACCGGGGAGCTGTTTTTT. Its protein product is CASSQGTGELFF. The chain joins TRBV3-1 to TRBJ2-2; D unresolved. The CDR3 loop spans 12 amino acids. The germline V gene encodes CDR1 LGHDT and CDR2 YNNKEL (reference sequence). Trimming cost V 1 base and J 5 bases, with 2 bases left between them.

The V gene is TRBV28, the J gene TRBJ2-3, with 9 nucleotides matching TRBD2. The length of the CDR3 is 16 residues. CDR1 is MDHEN and CDR2 is SYDVKM in the germline V gene. After removal of 5 bases from V and 3 bases from J, the junction contained 9 bases not matched to a gene. The CDR3, as DNA: TGTGCCAGCAGTCCCGGGGGCGCGGGAGGGACAGATACGCAGTATTTT. Translating it yields CASSPGGAGGTDTQYF.

V and J are TRBV7-6 and TRBJ1-3; D unclear. Trimming pared 5 bases from V and 10 bases from J, leaving 15 bases between. Germline assignment: CDR1 SGHVS and CDR2 FNYEAQ. This CDR3 has 13 amino acids. CDR3 sequence reads: CASSPRVAETIYF. The DNA for the CDR3 is TGTGCCAGCAGCCCAAGGGTGGCGGAAACCATATATTTT.

Remarks on this clonotype: One end of the junction does not line up with germline, which may come from a read error. The V call is TRBV2, the J call TRBJ2-7, with D uncertain. This CDR3 is 9 amino acids long. The germline CDR1 and CDR2 sequences are SNHLY and FYNNEI. CDR3 residues: CASGYGQYF. CDR3 coding DNA: TGTGCCAGCGGCTACGGGCAGTACTTC.

The table lists this clonotype with a few counts. V gene TRBV5-1 combines with J gene TRBJ2-7, with 7 bases fitting TRBD2. This CDR3 has 15 residues. The germline CDR1 and CDR2 sequences are SGHRS and YFSETQ. The J segment lost 1 base and the V segment lost 6 bases, leaving 10 bases of the junction unmatched. CDR3 sequence reads: CASNPLGGGSYEQYF. The CDR3 DNA follows: TGCGCCAGCAACCCCCTTGGGGGGGGGTCCTACGAGCAGTACTTC.

This clonotype was counted many times. The rearrangement links TRBV7-2 to TRBJ2-7; TRBD1 agrees at 7 bases. CDR1 is SGHTA and CDR2 is FQGNSA in the germline V gene. V lost 6 bases and J lost 7; bases outside the gene matches: 21. The CDR3 consists of 17 residues. CDR3 nucleotides: TGTGCCAGCAGAAGGAAGCCGGGACAGCCGCCCCTGGGGGAGCAGTACTTC. This encodes CASRRKPGQPPLGEQYF. The full variable domain, rest sourced from reference TRBV7-2 and TRBJ2-7, is GAGVSQSPSNKVTEKGKDVELRCDPISGHTALYWYRQSLGQGLEFLIYFQGNSAPDKSGLPSDRFSAERTGGSVSTLTIQRTQQEDSAVYLCASRRKPGQPPLGEQYFGPGTRLTVT.

The sample holds many counts of this clonotype. The V call is TRBV28, the J call TRBJ2-7; D not resolved. Germline lookup yields CDR1 MDHEN and CDR2 SYDVKM. This CDR3 has 15 amino acids. Trimming removed 1 base from V and 0 bases from J, with 10 bases in between. CDR3 loop: CASSLSALNSYEQYF. Here the CDR3 DNA reads TGTGCCAGCAGTTTATCGGCCCTCAACTCCTACGAGCAGTACTTC.

The chain couples TRBV19 to TRBJ1-5; no clear D. Trimming pared 3 bases from V and 6 bases from J, leaving 15 bases between. The CDR3 totals 15 residues. Germline V lookup: CDR1 LNHDA, CDR2 SQIVND (reference sequence). CDR3 region: CASSIQPSGSQPQHF. CDR3 in DNA: TGTGCCAGTAGTATCCAACCCTCCGGAAGTCAGCCCCAGCATTTT.

In DNA form, the CDR3 reads TGTGCCGTACAGGGGGGACAGGGCCGAGATACGCAGTATTTT. Its translation: CAVQGGQGRDTQYF. This chain joins TRBV6-1 and TRBJ2-3; 9 nucleotides match TRBD1. The germline V gene encodes CDR1 MNHNS and CDR2 SASEGT. This CDR3 spans 14 amino acids. Trimming at V came to 11 bases and at J to 5 bases, leaving 11 bases not matched to a gene.

Many counts were recorded for this clonotype. The rearrangement joins TRBV7-6 to TRBJ2-7, with D perhaps being TRBD1 or TRBD2 (5 bases each). CDR3 length equals 14 residues. V was clipped by 5 bases and J by 4 bases, with 15 bases between them. CDR1 and CDR2 (germline): SGHVS, FNYEAQ. CDR3 sequence reads: CASSPEGPTYEQYF. DNA for the CDR3: TGTGCCAGCAGCCCAGAGGGGCCTACGTACGAGCAGTACTTC.

This clonotype was seen at least ten times. V and J are TRBV5-1 and TRBJ2-1; D might be TRBD2 (6 bases). The V gene lost 0 bases and the J gene lost 6 bases, with 16 bases spanning the gap. CDR1 is SGHRS and CDR2 is YFSETQ in the germline V gene. This CDR3 is 16 amino acids long. The CDR3 nucleotides read TGCGCCAGCAGCTTGGAGAACCGGGGAGGCGGCAATGAGCAGTTCTTC. Translation gives CASSLENRGGGNEQFF.

This sequence joins TRBV29-1 and TRBJ2-7, with TRBD1 identical over 8 bases. This CDR3 is 11 amino acids long. Germline CDR1 is SQVTM and CDR2 is ANQGSEA. V was clipped by 4 bases and J by 5 bases; unmatched bases: 1. CDR3 bases: TGCAGCGTTGGGACAGGGAACGAGCAGTACTTC. Encoded protein: CSVGTGNEQYF.

The chain joins TRBV6-2 or TRBV6-3 to TRBJ2-7; TRBD1 aligns across 7 bases. Germline CDR1 reads MNHEY; CDR2 reads SVGEGT. Trimming took 5 bases from V and 2 from J; bases not matched to a gene: 9. This CDR3 contains 15 residues. CDR3 DNA: TGTGCCAGCAGTCTACCCGACAGGGAAGCCTACGAGCAGTACTTC. It is translated as CASSLPDREAYEQYF.

This clonotype occurred many times. V gene TRBV7-9 combines with J gene TRBJ2-5; 8 nucleotides match TRBD2. The V segment lost 1 base and the J segment 2 bases; nucleotides outside the gene matches: 3. This CDR3 has 15 residues. Germline V gene sequence: CDR1 SEHNR, CDR2 FQNEAQ (reference sequence). Written as DNA, the CDR3 is TGTGCCAGCAGCTTAGGCGGGACTAGTCAAGAGACCCAGTACTTC. Amino acid sequence: CASSLGGTSQETQYF.

This clonotype has ten or more counts. The chain is built from TRBV5-1 and TRBJ2-7; 8 bases fit TRBD2. CDR1 SGHRS and CDR2 YFSETQ come from the germline V gene. The V and J ends lost 6 bases and 1 base, in that order; junction bases with no gene match: 6. CDR3 length equals 14 residues. In nucleotides, the CDR3 is TGCGCCAGCACCCCCGGGGGGGTTTCCTACGAGCAGTACTTC. Protein sequence: CASTPGGVSYEQYF.

V gene TRBV6-1 combines with J gene TRBJ2-3, with D tentatively TRBD1 (6 bases). The ends were cut back, 6 bases at V and 6 bases at J, with 13 bases in the middle. Germline V gene lookup returns CDR1 MNHNS and CDR2 SASEGT. There are 13 residues in the CDR3. This CDR3 reads CASRATGIDTQYF. The CDR3 bases are TGTGCCAGCAGGGCTACAGGGATTGATACGCAGTATTTT.

This clonotype was detected many times. This chain uses TRBV28 with TRBJ2-1; weak D call: TRBD2 (5 bases). This CDR3 comprises 12 residues. V was trimmed by 5 bases and J by 7 bases, leaving 9 bases between them. The germline gives CDR1 MDHEN, CDR2 SYDVKM. Written as DNA, the CDR3 is TGTGCCAGCAGTCAGACTATTAATGAGCAGTTCTTC. It is translated as CASSQTINEQFF.

This chain connects TRBV12-3 or TRBV12-4 to TRBJ1-1; D may be TRBD1 (6 bases). The CDR3 extends over 16 amino acids. Trimming shortened V by 6 bases and J by 7 bases, and 24 bases separated the two germline ends. The CDR3 sequence: CASSPGGGAKTVEAFF. CDR3 sequence (DNA): TGTGCCAGCAGCCCCGGGGGGGGGGCCAAGACCGTTGAAGCTTTCTTT.